The source of this T cell receptor (beta chain) is a study of T cell responses to AZD1222 COVID-19 vaccine. Turning to the study itself: Analyses pooled second doses at about 4 or about 12 weeks. Study results and limitations: Spike-specific TCR breadth and depth both grew after two AZD1222 doses.

Trimming shortened V by 3 bases and J by 7 bases, and 13 bases separated the two germline ends. Germline CDR1 reads LGHDT; CDR2 reads YNNKEL (reference sequence). The CDR3 contains 14 residues. This clone was seen once. The antigen remains unidentified. Assay: immunoSEQ multiplex PCR; the TCRdb copy retains only in-frame clones and omits some. The sample holds 150,000 or so clones, around 89% seen once. This receptor was obtained from an adult in good health. The chain is built from TRBV3-1 (or the pseudogene TRBV3-2) and TRBJ2-1; a weak D match, TRBD1 (5 bases). The sequencing here drew on peripheral blood, taken on day 0 of AZD1222 vaccination. The CDR3 region is CASSHWGQRNEQFF. DNA of the CDR3: TGTGCCAGCAGCCATTGGGGCCAGAGGAATGAGCAGTTCTTC.